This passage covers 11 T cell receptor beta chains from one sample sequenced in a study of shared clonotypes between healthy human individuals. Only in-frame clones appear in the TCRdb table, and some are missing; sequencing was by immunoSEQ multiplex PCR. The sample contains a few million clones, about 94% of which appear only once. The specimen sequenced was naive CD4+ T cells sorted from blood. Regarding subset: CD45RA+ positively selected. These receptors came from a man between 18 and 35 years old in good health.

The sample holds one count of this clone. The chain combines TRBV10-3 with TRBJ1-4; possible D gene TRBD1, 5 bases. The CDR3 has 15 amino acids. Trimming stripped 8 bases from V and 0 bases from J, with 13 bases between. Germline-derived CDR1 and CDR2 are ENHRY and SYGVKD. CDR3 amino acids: CAIGGTPATNEKLFF. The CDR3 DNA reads TGTGCCATCGGGGGGACCCCTGCAACTAATGAAAAACTGTTTTTT.

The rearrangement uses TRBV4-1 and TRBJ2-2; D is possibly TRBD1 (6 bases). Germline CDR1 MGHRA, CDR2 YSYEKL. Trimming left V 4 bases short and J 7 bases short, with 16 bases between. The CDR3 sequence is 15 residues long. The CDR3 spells CASSLLRGGGGELFF. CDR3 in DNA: TGCGCCAGCAGCCTCCTTCGAGGGGGTGGCGGGGAGCTGTTTTTT.

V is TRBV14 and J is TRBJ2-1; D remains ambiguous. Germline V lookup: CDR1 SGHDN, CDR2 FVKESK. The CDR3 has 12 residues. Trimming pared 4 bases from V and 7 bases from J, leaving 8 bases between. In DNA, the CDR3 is TGTGCCAGCAGCCCCTCCCGAAATGAGCAGTTCTTC. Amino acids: CASSPSRNEQFF.

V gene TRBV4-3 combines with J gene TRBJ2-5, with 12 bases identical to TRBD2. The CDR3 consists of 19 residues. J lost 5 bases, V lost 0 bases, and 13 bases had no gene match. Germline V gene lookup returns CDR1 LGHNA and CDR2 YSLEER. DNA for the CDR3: TGCGCCAGCAGCCAAGAAAGGGCTAGCGGGAGGGTGGTCAGGGAGACCCAGTACTTC. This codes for CASSQERASGRVVRETQYF.

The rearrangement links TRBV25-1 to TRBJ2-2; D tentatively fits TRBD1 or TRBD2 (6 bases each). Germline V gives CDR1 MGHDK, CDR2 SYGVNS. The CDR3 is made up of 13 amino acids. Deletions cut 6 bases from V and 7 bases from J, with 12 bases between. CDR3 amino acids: CASRNREVGELFF. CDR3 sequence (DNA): TGTGCCAGCAGAAACAGGGAGGTCGGGGAGCTGTTTTTT.

In DNA form, the CDR3 reads TGTGCCAGCAGTTCGGGGGGGAGCCGGGGAAAACTGTTTTTT. Its protein product is CASSSGGSRGKLFF. The chain links TRBV6-5 to TRBJ1-4; D possibly corresponds to TRBD1 (5 bases). The germline V and J ends were trimmed by 4 bases and 10 bases, with 16 bases remaining between them. CDR1 and CDR2 from the germline V gene are MNHEY and SVGAGI. The CDR3 spans 14 residues.

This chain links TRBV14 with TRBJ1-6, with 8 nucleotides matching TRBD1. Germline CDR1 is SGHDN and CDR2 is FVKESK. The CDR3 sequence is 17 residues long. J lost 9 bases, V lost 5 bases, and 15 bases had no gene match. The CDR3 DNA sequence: TGTGCCAGCAGCGTCGGACAGGGTGTTTGGGGTAGTTCACCCCTCCACTTT. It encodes CASSVGQGVWGSSPLHF.

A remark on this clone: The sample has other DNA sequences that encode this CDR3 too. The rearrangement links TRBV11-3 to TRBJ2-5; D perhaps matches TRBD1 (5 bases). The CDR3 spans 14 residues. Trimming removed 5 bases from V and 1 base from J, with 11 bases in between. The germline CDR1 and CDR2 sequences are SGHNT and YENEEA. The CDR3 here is CASSLSGFQETQYF. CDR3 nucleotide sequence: TGTGCCAGCAGCCTGTCAGGGTTCCAAGAGACCCAGTACTTC.

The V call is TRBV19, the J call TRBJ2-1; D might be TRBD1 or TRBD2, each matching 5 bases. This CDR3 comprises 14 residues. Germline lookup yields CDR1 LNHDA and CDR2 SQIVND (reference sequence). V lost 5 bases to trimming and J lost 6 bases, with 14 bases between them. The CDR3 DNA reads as TGTGCCAGTAGTCTGGGACCTCAGTCCAATGAGCAGTTCTTC. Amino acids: CASSLGPQSNEQFF.

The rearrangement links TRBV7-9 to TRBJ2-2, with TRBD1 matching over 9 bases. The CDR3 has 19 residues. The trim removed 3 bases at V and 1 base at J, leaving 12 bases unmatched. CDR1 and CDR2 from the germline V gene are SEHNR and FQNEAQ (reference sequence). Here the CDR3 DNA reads TGTGCCAGCAGCTTCTCGGACAGGGGAGGTAAGAAGAACACCGGGGAGCTGTTTTTT. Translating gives CASSFSDRGGKKNTGELFF.

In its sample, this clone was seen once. This chain's CDR3 is CAISRDRPYNSPLHF. Here the CDR3 DNA reads TGTGCCATCAGCCGGGACAGACCTTATAATTCACCCCTCCACTTT. This sequence joins TRBV10-3 and TRBJ1-6; 7 nucleotides line up with TRBD1. V dropped 6 bases and J dropped 4; count of bases not matched to a gene: 6. From germline, CDR1 is ENHRY and CDR2 SYGVKD. CDR3 length: 15 residues.